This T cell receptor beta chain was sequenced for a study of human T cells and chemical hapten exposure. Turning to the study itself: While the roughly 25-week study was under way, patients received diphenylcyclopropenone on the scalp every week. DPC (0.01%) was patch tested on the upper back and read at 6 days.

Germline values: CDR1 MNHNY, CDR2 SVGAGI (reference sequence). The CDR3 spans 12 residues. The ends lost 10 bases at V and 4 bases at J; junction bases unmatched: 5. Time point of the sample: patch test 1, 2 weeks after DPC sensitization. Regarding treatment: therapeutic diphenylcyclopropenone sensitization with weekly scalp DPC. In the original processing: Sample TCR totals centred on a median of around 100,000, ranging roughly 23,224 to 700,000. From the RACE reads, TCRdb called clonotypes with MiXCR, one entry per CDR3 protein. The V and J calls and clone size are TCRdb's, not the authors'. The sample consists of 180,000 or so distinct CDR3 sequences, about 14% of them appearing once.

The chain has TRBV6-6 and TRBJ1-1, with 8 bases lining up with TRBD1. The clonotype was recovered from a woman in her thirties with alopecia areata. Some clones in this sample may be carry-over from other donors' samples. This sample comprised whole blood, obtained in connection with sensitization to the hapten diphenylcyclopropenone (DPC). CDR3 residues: CATWGQATEAFF. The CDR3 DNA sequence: TGTGCCACCTGGGGACAGGCCACTGAAGCTTTCTTT.